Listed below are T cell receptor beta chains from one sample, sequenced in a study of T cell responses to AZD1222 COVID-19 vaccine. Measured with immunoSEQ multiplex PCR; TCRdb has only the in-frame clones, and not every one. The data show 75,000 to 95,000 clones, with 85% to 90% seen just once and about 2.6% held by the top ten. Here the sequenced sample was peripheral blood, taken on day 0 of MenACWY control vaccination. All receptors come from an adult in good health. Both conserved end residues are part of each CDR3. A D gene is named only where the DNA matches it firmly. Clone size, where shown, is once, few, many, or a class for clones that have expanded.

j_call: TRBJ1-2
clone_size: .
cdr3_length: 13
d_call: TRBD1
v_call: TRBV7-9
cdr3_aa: CASSPGQGYGYTF
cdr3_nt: TGTGCCAGCAGCCCAGGACAGGGGTATGGCTACACCTTC

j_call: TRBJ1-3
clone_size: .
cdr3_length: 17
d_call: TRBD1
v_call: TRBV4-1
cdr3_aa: CASSRNEGQGAGNTIYF
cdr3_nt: TGCGCCAGCAGCCGCAATGAGGGACAGGGGGCAGGAAACACCATATATTTT

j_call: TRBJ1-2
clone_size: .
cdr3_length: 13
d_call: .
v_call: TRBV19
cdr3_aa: CASSPGTSYGYTF
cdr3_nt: TGTGCCAGTAGTCCAGGGACCTCCTATGGCTACACCTTC

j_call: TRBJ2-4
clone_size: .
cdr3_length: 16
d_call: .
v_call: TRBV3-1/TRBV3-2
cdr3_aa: CASSQGTVNPSSIQYF
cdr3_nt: TGTGCCAGCAGCCAAGGGACCGTGAATCCTAGTTCCATTCAGTACTTC

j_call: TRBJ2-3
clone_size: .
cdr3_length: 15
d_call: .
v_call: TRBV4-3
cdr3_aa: CASSQGEGSGDTQYF
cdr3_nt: TGCGCCAGCAGCCAGGGTGAGGGGTCGGGGGATACGCAGTATTTT

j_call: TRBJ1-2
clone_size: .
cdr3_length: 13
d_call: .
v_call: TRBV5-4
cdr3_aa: CASSADRGYGYTF
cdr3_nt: TGTGCCAGCAGCGCGGACAGAGGGTATGGCTACACCTTC

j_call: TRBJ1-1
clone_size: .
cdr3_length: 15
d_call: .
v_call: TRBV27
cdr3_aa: CASATRGPWDTEAFF
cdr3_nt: TGTGCCAGCGCTACCAGGGGACCCTGGGACACTGAAGCTTTCTTT

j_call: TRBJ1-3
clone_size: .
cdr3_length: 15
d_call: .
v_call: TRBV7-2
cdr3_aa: CASSLAPGQGNTIYF
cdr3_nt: TGTGCCAGCAGCTTAGCTCCCGGACAGGGAAACACCATATATTTT

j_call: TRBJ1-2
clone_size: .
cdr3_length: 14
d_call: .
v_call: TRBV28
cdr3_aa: CASSSYQENYGYTF
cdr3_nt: TGTGCCAGCAGTTCCTATCAGGAAAACTATGGCTACACCTTC

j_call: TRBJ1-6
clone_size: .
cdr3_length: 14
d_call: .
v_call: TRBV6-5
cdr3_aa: CASSYRVFNSPLHF
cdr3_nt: TGTGCCAGCAGTTACAGGGTTTTTAATTCACCCCTCCACTTT

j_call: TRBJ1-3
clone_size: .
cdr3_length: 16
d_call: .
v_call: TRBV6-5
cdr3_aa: CASSYLGFSSGNTIYF
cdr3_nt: TGTGCCAGCAGTTACCTGGGATTCAGCTCTGGAAACACCATATATTTT

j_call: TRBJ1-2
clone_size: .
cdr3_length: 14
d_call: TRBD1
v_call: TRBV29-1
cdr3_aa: CSVENRGVIHGYTF
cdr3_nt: TGCAGCGTTGAGAACAGGGGGGTAATCCATGGCTACACCTTC

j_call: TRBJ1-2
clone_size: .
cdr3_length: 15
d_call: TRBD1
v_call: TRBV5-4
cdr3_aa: CASSLRTGDNYGYTF
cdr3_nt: TGTGCCAGCAGCCTAAGGACAGGGGATAACTATGGCTACACCTTC

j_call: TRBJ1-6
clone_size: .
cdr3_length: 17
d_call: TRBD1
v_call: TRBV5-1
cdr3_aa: CASSPGQGGPYNSPLHF
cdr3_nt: TGCGCCAGCAGCCCGGGACAGGGAGGCCCCTATAATTCACCCCTCCACTTT

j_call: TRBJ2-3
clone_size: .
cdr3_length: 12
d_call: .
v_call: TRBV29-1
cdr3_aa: CSVEDGTHTQYF
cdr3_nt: TGCAGCGTTGAGGACGGCACACATACGCAGTATTTT

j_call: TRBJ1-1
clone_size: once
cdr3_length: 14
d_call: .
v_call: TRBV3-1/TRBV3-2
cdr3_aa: CASSQAPGIEEAFF
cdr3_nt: TGTGCCAGCAGCCAAGCCCCGGGTATTGAAGAAGCTTTCTTT

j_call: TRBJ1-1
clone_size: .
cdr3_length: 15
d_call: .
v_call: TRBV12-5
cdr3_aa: CASGRRGSGNTEAFF
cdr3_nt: TGTGCTAGTGGTCGGAGAGGGAGTGGGAACACTGAAGCTTTCTTT

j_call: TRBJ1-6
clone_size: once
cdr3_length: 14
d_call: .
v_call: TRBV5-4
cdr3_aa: CASSNRDNNSPLHF
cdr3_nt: TGTGCCAGCAGCAACCGGGATAATAATTCACCCCTCCACTTT

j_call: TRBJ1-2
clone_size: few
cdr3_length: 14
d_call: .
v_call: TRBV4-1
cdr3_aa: CASSQEGMTGGYTF
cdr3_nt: TGCGCCAGCAGCCAAGAAGGCATGACGGGGGGCTACACCTTC

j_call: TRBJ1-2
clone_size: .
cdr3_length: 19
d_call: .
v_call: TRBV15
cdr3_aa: CATSRDKGTYPLGKYGYTF
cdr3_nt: TGTGCCACCAGCAGAGATAAGGGGACCTACCCCCTAGGGAAATATGGCTACACCTTC

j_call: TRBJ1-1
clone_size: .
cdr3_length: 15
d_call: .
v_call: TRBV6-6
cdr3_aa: CASSYSPTTNTEAFF
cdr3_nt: TGTGCCAGCAGTTACTCTCCGACAACGAACACTGAAGCTTTCTTT

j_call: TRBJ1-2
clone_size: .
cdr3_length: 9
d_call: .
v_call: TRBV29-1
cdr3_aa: CSADYGYTF
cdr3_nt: TGCAGCGCCGACTATGGCTACACCTTC

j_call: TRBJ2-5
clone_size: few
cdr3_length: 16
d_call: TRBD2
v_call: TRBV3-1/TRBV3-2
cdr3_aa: CASSQSSGGTGETQYF
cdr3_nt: TGTGCCAGCAGCCAATCCAGCGGGGGCACCGGGGAGACCCAGTACTTC

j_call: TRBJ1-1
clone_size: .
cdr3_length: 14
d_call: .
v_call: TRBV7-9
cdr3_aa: CASSTQGRDTEAFF
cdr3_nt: TGTGCCAGCAGCACCCAGGGGAGGGACACTGAAGCTTTCTTT

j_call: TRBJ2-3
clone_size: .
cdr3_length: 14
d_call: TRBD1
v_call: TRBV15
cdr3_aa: CATSRDPADRTQYF
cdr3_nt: TGTGCCACCAGCAGAGATCCGGCGGACAGGACGCAGTATTTT

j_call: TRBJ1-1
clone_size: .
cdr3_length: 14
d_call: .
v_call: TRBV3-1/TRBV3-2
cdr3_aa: CASSQGAGFAEAFF
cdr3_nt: TGTGCCAGCAGCCAAGGGGCCGGGTTCGCTGAAGCTTTCTTT

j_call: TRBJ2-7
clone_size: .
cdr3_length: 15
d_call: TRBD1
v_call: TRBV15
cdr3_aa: CATSRDTGAPGEQYF
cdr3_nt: TGTGCCACCAGCAGAGACACAGGGGCCCCTGGGGAGCAGTACTTC

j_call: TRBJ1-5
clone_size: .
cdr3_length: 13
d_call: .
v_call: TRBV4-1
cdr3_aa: CASSMRANQPQHF
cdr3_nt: TGCGCCAGCAGCATGAGGGCAAATCAGCCCCAGCATTTT